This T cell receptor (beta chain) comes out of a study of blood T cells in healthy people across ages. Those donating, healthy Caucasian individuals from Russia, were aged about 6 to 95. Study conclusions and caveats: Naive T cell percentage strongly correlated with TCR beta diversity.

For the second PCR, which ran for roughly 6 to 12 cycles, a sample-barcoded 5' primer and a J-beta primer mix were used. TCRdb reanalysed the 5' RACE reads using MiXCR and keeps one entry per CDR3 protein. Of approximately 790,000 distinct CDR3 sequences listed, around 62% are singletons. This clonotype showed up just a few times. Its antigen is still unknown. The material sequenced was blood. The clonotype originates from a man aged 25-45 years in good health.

The CDR3 DNA is TGTGCCAGCAGCCAAGACCCAGCGGGGGGCTTTAATGAGCAGTTCTTC. Translated, it gives CASSQDPAGGFNEQFF. The chain couples TRBV4-2 to TRBJ2-1, with 9 bases lining up with TRBD2. In germline, CDR1 is LGHNA, CDR2 YNFKEQ. The length of the CDR3 is 16 residues. V dropped 0 bases and J dropped 7; count of bases not matched to a gene: 7.